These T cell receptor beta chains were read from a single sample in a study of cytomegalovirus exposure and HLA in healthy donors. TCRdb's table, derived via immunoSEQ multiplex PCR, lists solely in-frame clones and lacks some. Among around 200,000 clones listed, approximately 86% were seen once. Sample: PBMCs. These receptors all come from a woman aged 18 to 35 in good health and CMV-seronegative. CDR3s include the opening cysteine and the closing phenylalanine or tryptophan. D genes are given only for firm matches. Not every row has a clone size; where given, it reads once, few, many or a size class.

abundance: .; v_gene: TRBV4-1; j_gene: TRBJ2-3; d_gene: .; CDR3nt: TGCGCCAGCAGCCGTGCCTGGGTTCCCCAGAGGACAGATACGCAGTATTTT; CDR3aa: CASSRAWVPQRTDTQYF
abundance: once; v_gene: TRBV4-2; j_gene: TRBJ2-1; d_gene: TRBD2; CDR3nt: TGTGCCAGCAGCAAAAGACTAGCGGGAGGGCCGGGGGATGAGCAGTTCTTC; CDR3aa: CASSKRLAGGPGDEQFF
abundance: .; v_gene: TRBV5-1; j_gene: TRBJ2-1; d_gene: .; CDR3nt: TGCGCCAGCAGCGGAACAGGTTACAATGAGCAGTTCTTC; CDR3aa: CASSGTGYNEQFF
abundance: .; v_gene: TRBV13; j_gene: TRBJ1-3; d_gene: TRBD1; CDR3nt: TGTGCCAGCAGCCCGACAGGGAGCTCTGGAAACACCATATATTTT; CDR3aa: CASSPTGSSGNTIYF
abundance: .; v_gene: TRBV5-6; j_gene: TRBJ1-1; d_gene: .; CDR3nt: TGTGCCAGCAGCCAGGACAGTACGACTGAAGCTTTCTTT; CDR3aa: CASSQDSTTEAFF
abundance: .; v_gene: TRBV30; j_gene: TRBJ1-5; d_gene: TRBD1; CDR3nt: TGTGCCTGGAGTGAACAGGGGAATCAGCCCCAGCATTTT; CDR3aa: CAWSEQGNQPQHF
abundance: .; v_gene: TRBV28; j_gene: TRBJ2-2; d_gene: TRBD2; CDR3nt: TGTGCCAGCAGCTTAGGGGGTAGCGGGAGCTCCGCCGGGGAGCTGTTTTTT; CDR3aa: CASSLGGSGSSAGELFF
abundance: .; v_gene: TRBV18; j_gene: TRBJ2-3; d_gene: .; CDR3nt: TGTGCCAGCTCACCACTAGCGGAAGACACAGATACGCAGTATTTT; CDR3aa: CASSPLAEDTDTQYF
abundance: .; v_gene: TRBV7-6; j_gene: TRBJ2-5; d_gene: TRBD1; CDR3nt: TGTGCCAGCAGCTTAGTCACCAGGGGGCTGGAGACCCAGTACTTC; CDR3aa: CASSLVTRGLETQYF
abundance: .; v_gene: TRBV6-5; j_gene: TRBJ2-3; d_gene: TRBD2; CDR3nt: TGTGCCAGCAGTTCCCAACCGACTAGCGGAGCAGATACGCAGTATTTT; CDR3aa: CASSSQPTSGADTQYF
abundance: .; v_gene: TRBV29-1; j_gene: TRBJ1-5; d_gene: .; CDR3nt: TGCAGCGTTGTTTTCCCCGGCGGTCAGCCCCAGCATTTT; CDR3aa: CSVVFPGGQPQHF
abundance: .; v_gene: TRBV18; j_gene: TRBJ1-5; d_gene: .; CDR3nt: TGTGCCAGCTCACCAGAGACAACAGGGCTTCAGCCCCAGCATTTT; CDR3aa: CASSPETTGLQPQHF
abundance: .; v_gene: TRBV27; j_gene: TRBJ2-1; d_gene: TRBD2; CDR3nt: TGTGCCAGCACGGGGCTGACTAGCGGGCGCAATGAGCAGTTCTTC; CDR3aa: CASTGLTSGRNEQFF
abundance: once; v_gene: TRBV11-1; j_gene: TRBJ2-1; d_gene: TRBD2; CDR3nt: TGTGCCAGCAGGCCAACTAGCGGGAGGCACTACAATGAGCAGTTCTTC; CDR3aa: CASRPTSGRHYNEQFF
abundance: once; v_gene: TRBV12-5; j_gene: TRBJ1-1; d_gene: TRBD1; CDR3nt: TGTGCTAGTACCAGGGGGTTGAACACTGAAGCTTTCTTT; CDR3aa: CASTRGLNTEAFF
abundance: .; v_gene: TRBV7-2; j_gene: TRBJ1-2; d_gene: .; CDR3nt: TGTGCCAGCAGCCTAGGACGGACTTCAAACTATGGCTACACCTTC; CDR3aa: CASSLGRTSNYGYTF
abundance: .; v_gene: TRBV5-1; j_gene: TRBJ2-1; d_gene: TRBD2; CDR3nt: TGCGCCAGCAGGCTGGGCTCAGCTAGCGGGAGCGATGAGCAGTTCTTC; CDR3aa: CASRLGSASGSDEQFF
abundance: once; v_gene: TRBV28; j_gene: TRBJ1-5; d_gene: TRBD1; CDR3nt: TGTGCCAGCGGACGAGACAGGGTGAATCAGCCCCAGCATTTT; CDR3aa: CASGRDRVNQPQHF
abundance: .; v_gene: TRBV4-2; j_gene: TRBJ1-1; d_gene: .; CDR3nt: TGTGCCAGCAGCCAAGACTTAGTAGCCACTGAAGCTTTCTTT; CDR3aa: CASSQDLVATEAFF
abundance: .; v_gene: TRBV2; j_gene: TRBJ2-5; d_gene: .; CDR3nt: TGTGCCAGCAGTGCCCAGGGGGGAAGGCAAGAGACCCAGTACTTC; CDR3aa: CASSAQGGRQETQYF
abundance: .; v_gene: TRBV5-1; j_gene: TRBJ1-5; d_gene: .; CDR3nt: TGCGCCAGCAGCCCGGACGGGGATAGCAATCAGCCCCAGCATTTT; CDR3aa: CASSPDGDSNQPQHF
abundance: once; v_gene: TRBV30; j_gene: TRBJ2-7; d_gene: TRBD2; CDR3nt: TGTGCCTGGAAGTTGACTAGCGGGAGAGGATACGAGCAGTACTTC; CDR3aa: CAWKLTSGRGYEQYF